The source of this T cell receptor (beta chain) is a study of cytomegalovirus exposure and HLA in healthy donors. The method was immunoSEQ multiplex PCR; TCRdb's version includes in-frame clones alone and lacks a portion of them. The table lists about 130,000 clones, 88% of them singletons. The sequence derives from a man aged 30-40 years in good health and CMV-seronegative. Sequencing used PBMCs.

The CDR3 nucleotides read TGCGCCAGCAGCAGGGACAGAAACTACGAGCAGTACTTC. It specifies CASSRDRNYEQYF. The chain recombines TRBV5-1 with TRBJ2-7; 7 nucleotides agree with TRBD1. J lost 3 bases, V lost 4 bases, and 4 bases had no gene match. Germline CDR1 reads SGHRS; CDR2 reads YFSETQ. This CDR3 has 13 residues.